This paragraph covers one TCR beta chain sequence. Germline is not matched at one junction end, which may reflect a read error. The time point is: before preoperative PTX-NDP chemotherapy. The CDR3 consists of 19 residues. Germline V gene lookup returns CDR1 SGHVS and CDR2 FNYEAQ. This entry comes from a study of esophageal squamous cell carcinoma under preoperative chemotherapy. Using its own MiXCR run on the PCR reads, TCRdb lists one record per CDR3 protein. The table includes approximately 15,000 distinct CDR3 sequences, 60% detected once. This chain links TRBV7-6 with TRBJ2-4; D is perhaps TRBD1 (6 bases). This receptor was obtained from a human donor with esophageal squamous cell carcinoma. The donor label of this sample is uncertain. The specimen was obtained from a patient given preoperative chemotherapy. The CDR3: CASSPQGSLALCLKNIQYF. Here the CDR3 DNA reads TGTGCCAGCAGCCCGCAGGGGTCCTTGGCGCTGTGCCTCAAAAATATTCAGTACTTC.